The rows below give T cell receptor beta chains drawn from one sample of a study of T-cell reconstitution after alpha-beta-depleted transplantation in children. Each CDR3 protein is one row after TCRdb ran MiXCR on the PCR reads. The table shows some 640,000 distinct CDR3 sequences, with roughly 17% occurring only once. The sequenced sample was PBMCs from the stem cell graft donor, obtained from the stem cell graft. The receptors here all came from a human donor who donated a stem cell graft to a child with acute myeloid leukemia. Each CDR3 is given with its conserved first and last residue. A D gene is named only where the DNA matches it firmly. Clone size, where shown, is once, few, many, or a class for clones that have expanded.

>TRBV27|NA|NA|TRBJ1-2
CASSLSGRGNYGYTF
TGTGCCAGCAGTTTATCGGGTAGGGGGAACTATGGCTACACCTTC
>TRBV7-9|NA|few|TRBJ2-3
CASSRPASTDTQYF
TGTGCCAGCAGCCGCCCAGCTAGCACAGATACGCAGTATTTT
>TRBV7-2|TRBD2|NA|TRBJ2-3
CASSLVLAGNTDTQYF
TGTGCCAGCAGCTTGGTATTAGCGGGGAATACAGATACGCAGTATTTT
>TRBV6-2/TRBV6-3|NA|NA|TRBJ2-7
CATVWAATYEQYF
TGTGCCACCGTCTGGGCCGCCACCTACGAGCAGTACTTC
>TRBV29-1|NA|many|TRBJ1-2
CSVLIGGREGYTF
TGCAGCGTCCTAATCGGGGGCAGGGAGGGCTACACCTTC
>TRBV7-2|TRBD2|many|TRBJ2-3
CASSFPTSTSVGSDTQYF
TGTGCCAGCAGCTTCCCAACCTCGACTAGCGTTGGGTCGGATACGCAGTATTTT
>TRBV20-1|NA|many|TRBJ2-3
CSAWSGSTDTQYF
TGCAGTGCTTGGTCGGGTAGCACAGATACGCAGTATTTT
>TRBV20-1|NA|many|TRBJ1-1
CSAFSVLPEAFF
TGCAGTGCTTTCTCGGTGTTACCTGAAGCTTTCTTT
>TRBV20-1|TRBD1|NA|TRBJ1-2
CSARDRGVPGYTF
TGCAGTGCTAGAGACAGGGGGGTGCCTGGCTACACCTTC
>TRBV10-3|TRBD1|few|TRBJ2-7
CAISQGDSSYEQYF
TGTGCCATCAGCCAGGGGGACAGTTCCTACGAGCAGTACTTC
>TRBV5-1|NA|NA|TRBJ2-1
CASSLVAVTHNEQFF
TGCGCCAGCAGCTTGGTAGCAGTGACCCACAATGAGCAGTTCTTC
>TRBV27|NA|NA|TRBJ1-3
CASRRSGAGNTIYF
TGTGCCAGCAGGCGTAGCGGGGCTGGAAACACCATATATTTT
>TRBV29-1|TRBD1|many|TRBJ2-1
CSYEGAQIGQFF
TGCAGCTATGAGGGGGCCCAGATCGGGCAGTTCTTC
>TRBV2|NA|NA|TRBJ2-4
CASREDLAKNIQYF
TGTGCCAGCCGAGAAGACCTAGCCAAAAACATTCAGTACTTC
>TRBV24-1|NA|few|TRBJ2-1
CATSDVGLSSGKEQFF
TGTGCCACCAGTGATGTGGGCCTTTCGTCGGGTAAGGAGCAGTTCTTC
>TRBV7-2|NA|few|TRBJ1-2
CASSLVPGQFYGYTF
TGTGCCAGCAGCTTAGTCCCCGGACAGTTCTATGGCTACACCTTC
>TRBV6-1|NA|NA|TRBJ1-5
CATAIGGQPQHF
TGTGCCACCGCGATTGGGGGACAGCCCCAGCATTTT
>TRBV20-1|NA|few|TRBJ1-2
CSARDLGGESGYTF
TGCAGTGCTAGAGATCTCGGAGGGGAGTCGGGCTACACCTTC
>TRBV20-1|NA|many|TRBJ1-1
CSARRRETEAFF
TGCAGTGCAAGGAGAAGGGAAACTGAAGCTTTCTTT
>TRBV9|TRBD2|many|TRBJ2-1
CASSVGGGNNEQFF
TGTGCCAGCAGCGTAGGCGGGGGGAATAATGAGCAGTTCTTC
>TRBV20-1|NA|many|TRBJ1-6
CSAKGGSNSPLHF
TGCAGTGCTAAGGGGGGGAGTAATTCACCCCTCCACTTT
>TRBV27|TRBD1|few|TRBJ2-3
CASSLSTGYRTDTQYF
TGTGCCAGCAGTTTATCGACAGGGTACCGCACAGATACGCAGTATTTT
>TRBV20-1|NA|many|TRBJ2-3
CSAPDLDASTDTQYF
TGCAGTGCCCCCGATCTCGACGCTAGCACAGATACGCAGTATTTT
>TRBV6-5|NA|NA|TRBJ1-5
CASSYPGLRQQPQHF
TGTGCCAGCAGTTATCCCGGGTTGCGTCAGCAGCCCCAGCATTTT
>TRBV29-1|NA|NA|TRBJ2-3
CSVETPGSSGTDTQYF
TGCAGCGTTGAAACCCCCGGGAGCTCAGGCACAGATACGCAGTATTTT
>TRBV7-3|NA|few|TRBJ2-7
CASSRTQGNEQYF
TGTGCCAGCAGCCGTACTCAGGGAAACGAGCAGTACTTC
>TRBV29-1|NA|few|TRBJ2-3
CSVVASSADTQYF
TGCAGCGTTGTTGCCAGCTCAGCAGATACGCAGTATTTT
>TRBV20-1|TRBD2|many|TRBJ2-7
CSASSKGLAGRYLGQSYEQYF
TGCAGTGCTAGCTCTAAGGGACTAGCGGGGAGGTACCTGGGCCAATCCTACGAGCAGTACTTC
>TRBV7-9|NA|few|TRBJ2-7
CASRSGEFYEQYF
TGTGCCAGCAGGTCCGGGGAGTTCTACGAGCAGTACTTC
>TRBV9|NA|few|TRBJ2-3
CASSVEEGAGTDTQYF
TGTGCCAGCAGCGTAGAGGAGGGGGCAGGCACAGATACGCAGTATTTT
>TRBV28|NA|few|TRBJ2-5
CASKLEGGSQETQYF
TGTGCCAGCAAGCTCGAGGGGGGGAGTCAAGAGACCCAGTACTTC
>TRBV6-4|TRBD1|few|TRBJ2-1
CASSARDRGINEQFF
TGTGCCAGCAGTGCCCGGGACAGGGGTATCAATGAGCAGTTCTTC
>TRBV25-1|NA|NA|TRBJ1-1
CASSEFGVMNTEAFF
TGTGCCAGCAGTGAATTTGGTGTAATGAACACTGAAGCTTTCTTT
>TRBV11-1|NA|NA|TRBJ2-7
CASSPIRSSYEQYF
TGTGCCAGCAGCCCGATCCGAAGCTCCTACGAGCAGTACTTC
>TRBV10-3|NA|NA|TRBJ2-3
CAISEHGVSDTQYF
TGTGCCATCAGTGAGCACGGGGTTTCAGATACGCAGTATTTT
>TRBV30|TRBD1|few|TRBJ2-1
CAWQPWTGNPYNEQFF
TGTGCCTGGCAGCCTTGGACAGGGAATCCCTACAATGAGCAGTTCTTC
>TRBV5-1|NA|many|TRBJ1-2
CASSPAGSDAIYGYTF
TGCGCCAGCAGCCCGGCGGGGTCCGATGCAATATATGGCTACACCTTC
>TRBV5-6|NA|NA|TRBJ2-4
CASSFGGDIQYF
TGTGCCAGCAGCTTTGGAGGGGACATTCAGTACTTC
>TRBV20-1|TRBD1|many|TRBJ2-7
CSARQGSEQYF
TGCAGTGCTCGACAGGGATCCGAGCAGTACTTC
>TRBV5-6|TRBD2|many|TRBJ2-5
CASSLGGGGQETQYF
TGTGCCAGCAGTTTGGGCGGGGGGGGACAAGAGACCCAGTACTTC
>TRBV20-1|TRBD2|NA|TRBJ2-2
CSARGLLAGGLDTGELFF
TGCAGTGCTAGAGGACTACTAGCGGGGGGGCTCGACACCGGGGAGCTGTTTTTT
>TRBV27|NA|few|TRBJ2-5
CASSLLGAEETQYF
TGTGCCAGCAGTTTACTAGGGGCCGAAGAGACCCAGTACTTC
>TRBV4-3|TRBD1|NA|TRBJ1-1
CASSQADRGTTEAFF
TGCGCCAGCAGCCAAGCTGACAGGGGAACAACTGAAGCTTTCTTT
>TRBV7-2|NA|many|TRBJ2-2
CASLLTVNTGELFF
TGTGCCAGCCTACTGACGGTGAACACCGGGGAGCTGTTTTTT
>TRBV20-1|TRBD2|many|TRBJ2-5
CSAFQAGGPRRETQYF
TGCAGTGCTTTCCAAGCGGGGGGCCCCAGACGAGAGACCCAGTACTTC
>TRBV9|TRBD1|few|TRBJ1-1
CASSGDRDEETEAFF
TGTGCCAGCAGCGGAGACAGGGACGAGGAGACTGAAGCTTTCTTT
>TRBV7-3|TRBD2|NA|TRBJ2-5
CASSPTLASKETQYF
TGTGCCAGCAGCCCGACACTAGCGTCTAAAGAGACCCAGTACTTC
>TRBV7-7|NA|few|TRBJ2-5
CASSLGRDQETQYF
TGTGCCAGCAGCCTCGGACGGGACCAAGAGACCCAGTACTTC
>TRBV20-1|TRBD1|few|TRBJ2-7
CSARDQGTGFTYEQYF
TGCAGTGCTAGAGATCAAGGGACAGGATTCACCTACGAGCAGTACTTC
>TRBV12-3/TRBV12-4|NA|few|TRBJ2-5
CASSLSEGLGTQYF
TGTGCCAGCAGCCTAAGTGAGGGATTGGGGACCCAGTACTTC
>TRBV29-1|NA|many|TRBJ2-3
CSVVPSTDTQYF
TGCAGCGTTGTTCCGAGCACAGATACGCAGTATTTT
>TRBV13|NA|NA|TRBJ2-2
CASSLEGEGSTGELFF
TGTGCCAGCAGCTTAGAGGGTGAGGGGAGCACCGGGGAGCTGTTTTTT
>TRBV4-1|NA|NA|TRBJ2-1
CASSHPGAATYNEQFF
TGCGCCAGCAGCCATCCCGGGGCAGCTACGTACAATGAGCAGTTCTTC